The T cell receptor beta chain described here comes from a study of cytomegalovirus exposure and HLA in healthy donors. Study-wide findings and caveats: Overall, roughly 160 TCR beta chains were annotated as cytomegalovirus-associated. Accurate prediction of most subjects' HLA-A and HLA-B alleles from TCR beta sequences was reported.

This clone was counted only a few times. The antigen is not known. The PCR made use of 60 Vbeta and 13 Jbeta primers. TCRdb's copy holds only in-frame clones and misses some; the assay was immunoSEQ multiplex PCR. The sample has 200,000 to 250,000 clones, 70% to 80% seen once; the top ten hold approximately 3.9%. This CDR3 comprises 13 residues. Trimming took 2 bases from V and 5 from J, leaving 11 bases between them. Germline V lookup: CDR1 SGHRS, CDR2 YFSETQ. Source material: PBMCs. The chain has TRBV5-1 and TRBJ2-7; D might be TRBD2 (6 bases). The source of this sequence is a male donor in good health and CMV-seronegative. CDR3 protein: CASSFVRRDEQYF. The CDR3 bases are TGCGCCAGCAGCTTTGTGAGGAGGGACGAGCAGTACTTC.